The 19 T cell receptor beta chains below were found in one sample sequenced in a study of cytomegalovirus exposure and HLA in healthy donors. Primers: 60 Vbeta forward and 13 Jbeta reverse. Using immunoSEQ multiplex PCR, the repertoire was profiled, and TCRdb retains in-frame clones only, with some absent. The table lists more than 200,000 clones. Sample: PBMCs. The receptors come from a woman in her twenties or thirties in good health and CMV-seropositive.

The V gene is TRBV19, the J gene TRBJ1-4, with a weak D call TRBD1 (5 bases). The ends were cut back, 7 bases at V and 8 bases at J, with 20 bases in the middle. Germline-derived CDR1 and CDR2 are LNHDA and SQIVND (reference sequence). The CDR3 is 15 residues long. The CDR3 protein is CASTETGGVEEKLFF. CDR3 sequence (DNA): TGTGCCAGTACCGAAACAGGCGGGGTTGAAGAAAAACTGTTTTTT.

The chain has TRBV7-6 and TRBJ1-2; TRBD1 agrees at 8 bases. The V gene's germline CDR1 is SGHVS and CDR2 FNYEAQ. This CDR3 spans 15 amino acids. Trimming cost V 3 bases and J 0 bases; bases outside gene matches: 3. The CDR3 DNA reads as TGTGCCAGCAGCTTCGGGGGACAGGCTAACTATGGCTACACCTTC. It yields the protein CASSFGGQANYGYTF.

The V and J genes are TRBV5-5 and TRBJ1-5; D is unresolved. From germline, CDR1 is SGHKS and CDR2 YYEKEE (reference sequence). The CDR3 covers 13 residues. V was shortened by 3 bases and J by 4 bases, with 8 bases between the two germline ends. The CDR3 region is CASSSVWNQPQHF. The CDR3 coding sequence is TGTGCCAGCAGCTCGGTTTGGAATCAGCCCCAGCATTTT.

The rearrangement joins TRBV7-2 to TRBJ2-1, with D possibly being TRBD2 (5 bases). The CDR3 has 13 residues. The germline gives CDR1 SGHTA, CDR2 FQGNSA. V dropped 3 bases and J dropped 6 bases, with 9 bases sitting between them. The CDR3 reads CASSFIGINEQFF. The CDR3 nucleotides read TGTGCCAGCAGCTTTATCGGGATCAATGAGCAGTTCTTC.

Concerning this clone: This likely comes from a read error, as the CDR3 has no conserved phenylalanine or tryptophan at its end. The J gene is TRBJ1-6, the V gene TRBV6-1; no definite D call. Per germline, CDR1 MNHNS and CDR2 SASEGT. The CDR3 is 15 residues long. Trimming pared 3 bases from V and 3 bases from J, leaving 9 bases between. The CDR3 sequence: CASSDGRDYNSPLHL. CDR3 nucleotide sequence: TGTGCCAGCAGTGACGGGCGGGACTATAATTCACCCCTCCACCTT.

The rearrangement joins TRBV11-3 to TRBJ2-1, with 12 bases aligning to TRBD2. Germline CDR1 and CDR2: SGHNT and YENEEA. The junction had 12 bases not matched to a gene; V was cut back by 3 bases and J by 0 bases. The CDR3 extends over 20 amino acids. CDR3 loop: CASSFHLAGGPPLSYNEQFF. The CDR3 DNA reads TGTGCCAGCAGCTTCCATCTAGCGGGAGGGCCCCCCCTCTCCTACAATGAGCAGTTCTTC.

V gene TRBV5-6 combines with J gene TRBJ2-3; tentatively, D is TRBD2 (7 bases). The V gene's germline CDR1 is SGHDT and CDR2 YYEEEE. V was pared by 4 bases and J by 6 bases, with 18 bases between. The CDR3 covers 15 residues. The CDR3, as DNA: TGTGCCAGCAGCCGACTCGGGGGGCTGGTTGATACGCAGTATTTT. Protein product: CASSRLGGLVDTQYF.

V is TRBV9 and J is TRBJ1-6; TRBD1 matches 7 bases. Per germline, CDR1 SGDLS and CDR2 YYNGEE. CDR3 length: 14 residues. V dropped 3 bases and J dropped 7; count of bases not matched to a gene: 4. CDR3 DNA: TGTGCCAGCAGCGGGGACAGATCAAATTCACCCCTCCACTTT. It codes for CASSGDRSNSPLHF.

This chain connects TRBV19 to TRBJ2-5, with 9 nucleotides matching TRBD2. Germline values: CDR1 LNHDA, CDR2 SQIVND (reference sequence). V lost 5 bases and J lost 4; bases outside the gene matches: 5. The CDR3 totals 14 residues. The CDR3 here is CASSQREVLETQYF. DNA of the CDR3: TGTGCCAGTAGTCAGCGGGAGGTCTTAGAGACCCAGTACTTC.

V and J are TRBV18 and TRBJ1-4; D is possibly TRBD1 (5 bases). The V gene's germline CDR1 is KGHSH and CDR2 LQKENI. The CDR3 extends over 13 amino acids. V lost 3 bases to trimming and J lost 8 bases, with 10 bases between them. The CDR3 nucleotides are TGTGCCAGCTCACCGGGGCAGGAGGAAAAACTGTTTTTT. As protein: CASSPGQEEKLFF.

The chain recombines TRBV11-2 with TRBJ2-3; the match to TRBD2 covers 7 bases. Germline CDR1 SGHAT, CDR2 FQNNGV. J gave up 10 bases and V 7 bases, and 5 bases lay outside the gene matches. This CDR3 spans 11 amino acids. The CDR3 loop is CASTSGGSQYF. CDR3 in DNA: TGTGCCAGCACCTCGGGGGGATCGCAGTATTTT. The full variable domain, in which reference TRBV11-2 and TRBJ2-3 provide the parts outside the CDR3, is EAGVAQSPRYKIIEKRQSVAFWCNPISGHATLYWYQQILGQGPKLLIQFQNNGVVDDSQLPKDRFSAERLKGVDSTLKIQPAKLEDSAVYLCASTSGGSQYFGPGTRLTVL.

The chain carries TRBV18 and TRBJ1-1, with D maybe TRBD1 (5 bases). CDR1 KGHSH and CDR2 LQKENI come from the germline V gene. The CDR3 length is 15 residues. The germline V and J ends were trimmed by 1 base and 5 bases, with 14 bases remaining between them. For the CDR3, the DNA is TGTGCCAGCTCACCACGTGACGGATCAGGGACTGAAGCTTTCTTT. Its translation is CASSPRDGSGTEAFF.

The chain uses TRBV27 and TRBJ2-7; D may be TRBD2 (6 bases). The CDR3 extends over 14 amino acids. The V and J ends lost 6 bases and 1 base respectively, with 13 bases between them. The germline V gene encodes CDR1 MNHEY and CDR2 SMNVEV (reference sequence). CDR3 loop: CASSPGTFSYEQYF. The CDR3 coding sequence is TGTGCCAGCAGCCCCGGGACTTTTTCCTACGAGCAGTACTTC.

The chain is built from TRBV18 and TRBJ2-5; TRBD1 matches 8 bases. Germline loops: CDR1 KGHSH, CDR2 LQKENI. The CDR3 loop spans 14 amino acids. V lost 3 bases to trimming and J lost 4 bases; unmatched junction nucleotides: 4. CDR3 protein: CASSPTGQGETQYF. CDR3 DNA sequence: TGTGCCAGCTCACCGACCGGACAGGGAGAGACCCAGTACTTC.

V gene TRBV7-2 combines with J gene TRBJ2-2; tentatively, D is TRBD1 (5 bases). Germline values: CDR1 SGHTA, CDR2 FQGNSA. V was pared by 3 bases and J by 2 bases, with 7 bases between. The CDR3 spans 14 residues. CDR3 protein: CASSFRENTGELFF. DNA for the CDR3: TGTGCCAGCAGCTTCAGGGAAAACACCGGGGAGCTGTTTTTT. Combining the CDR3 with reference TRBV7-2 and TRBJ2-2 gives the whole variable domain GAGVSQSPSNKVTEKGKDVELRCDPISGHTALYWYRQSLGQGLEFLIYFQGNSAPDKSGLPSDRFSAERTGGSVSTLTIQRTQQEDSAVYLCASSFRENTGELFFGEGSRLTVL.

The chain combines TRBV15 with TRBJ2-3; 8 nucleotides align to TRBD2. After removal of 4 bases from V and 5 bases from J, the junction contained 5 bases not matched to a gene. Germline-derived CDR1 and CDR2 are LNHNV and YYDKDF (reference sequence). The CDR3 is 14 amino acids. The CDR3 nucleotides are TGTGCCACCAGCATAGGACTAGCAAGAGATACGCAGTATTTT. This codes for CATSIGLARDTQYF.

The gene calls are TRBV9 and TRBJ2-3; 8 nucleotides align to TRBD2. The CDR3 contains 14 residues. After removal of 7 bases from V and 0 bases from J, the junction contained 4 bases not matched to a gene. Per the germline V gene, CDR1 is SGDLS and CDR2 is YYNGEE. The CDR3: CASGRTSSTDTQYF. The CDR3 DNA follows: TGTGCCAGCGGAAGGACTAGCAGCACAGATACGCAGTATTTT.

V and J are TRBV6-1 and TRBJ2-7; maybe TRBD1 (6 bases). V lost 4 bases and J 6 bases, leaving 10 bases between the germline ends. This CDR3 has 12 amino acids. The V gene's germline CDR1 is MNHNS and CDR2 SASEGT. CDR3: CASSGTGTEQYF. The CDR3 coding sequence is TGTGCCAGCAGTGGTACAGGGACCGAGCAGTACTTC.

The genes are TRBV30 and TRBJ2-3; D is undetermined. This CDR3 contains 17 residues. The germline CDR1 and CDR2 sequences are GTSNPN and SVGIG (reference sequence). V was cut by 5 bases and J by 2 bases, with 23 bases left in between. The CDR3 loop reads CAWLPLFGRATTDTQYF. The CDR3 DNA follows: TGTGCCTGGCTTCCTTTATTTGGGCGAGCCACCACAGATACGCAGTATTTT.